The 18 T cell receptor beta chains presented below share a single source sample, sequenced in a study of cytomegalovirus exposure and HLA in healthy donors. The PCR was carried out with 60 Vbeta primers and 13 Jbeta primers. Method: immunoSEQ multiplex PCR; TCRdb's copy keeps in-frame clones and lacks some. The data contain about 35,000 clones, roughly 78% of them seen just once; the ten biggest clones take up 5.5% to 7%. Sequencing input: PBMCs. All receptors come from a male donor in good health and CMV-seronegative.

The V gene is TRBV9, the J gene TRBJ2-5; 7 bases line up with TRBD2. With 0 bases clipped from V and 5 bases from J, the junction kept 7 bases outside the gene matches. CDR1 is SGDLS and CDR2 is YYNGEE in the germline V gene. The CDR3 runs 15 residues. This CDR3 is CASSVDGLGGETQYF. The CDR3 region has the DNA TGTGCCAGCAGCGTAGATGGGCTGGGGGGGGAGACCCAGTACTTC.

V usage is TRBV18 and J usage is TRBJ1-1; 10 positions match TRBD1. Trimming at V came to 5 bases and at J to 0 bases, leaving 3 bases not matched to a gene. The CDR3 covers 15 residues. Germline loops: CDR1 KGHSH, CDR2 LQKENI. The CDR3 DNA reads TGTGCCAGCTCAGAGGGACAGGGGATGAACACTGAAGCTTTCTTT. It codes for CASSEGQGMNTEAFF.

The genes are TRBV5-6 and TRBJ1-5; D is possibly TRBD1 (5 bases). The V end was cut by 2 bases, the J end by 2 bases, with 14 bases between. This CDR3 has 16 amino acids. The germline CDR1 and CDR2 sequences are SGHDT and YYEEEE. CDR3 coding DNA: TGTGCCAGCAGCTTTGGGGGGGAAGTGGGCAATCAGCCCCAGCATTTT. Amino acid sequence: CASSFGGEVGNQPQHF.

The gene calls are TRBV6-6 and TRBJ1-1; D possibly corresponds to TRBD1 (5 bases). Germline assignment: CDR1 MNHNY and CDR2 SVGAGI (reference sequence). Trimming shortened V by 6 bases and J by 2 bases, and 16 bases separated the two germline ends. The CDR3 length is 15 residues. The CDR3 DNA is TGTGCCAGCAGCCCCGCGGGGCAGGCCAACACTGAAGCTTTCTTT. Encoded protein: CASSPAGQANTEAFF.

This chain connects TRBV9 to TRBJ2-7; D unresolved. The V end lost 0 bases, the J end lost 6 bases, and 13 bases lay between the germline ends. This CDR3 comprises 14 residues. The V gene's germline CDR1 is SGDLS and CDR2 YYNGEE. CDR3 loop: CASSVDYPSGEQYF. The CDR3 nucleotides read TGTGCCAGCAGCGTAGACTACCCTTCGGGCGAGCAGTACTTC. The variable domain in full, completed from reference TRBV9 and TRBJ2-7, reads DSGVTQTPKHLITATGQRVTLRCSPRSGDLSVYWYQQSLDQGLQFLIQYYNGEERAKGNILERFSAQQFPDLHSELNLSSLELGDSALYFCASSVDYPSGEQYFGPGTRLTVT.

The chain links TRBV19 to TRBJ2-3; TRBD1 matches 9 bases. This CDR3 has 14 residues. Germline CDR1 reads LNHDA; CDR2 reads SQIVND (reference sequence). Trimming took 8 bases from V and 5 from J; bases not matched to a gene: 8. The CDR3 bases are TGTGCCAGTTTGGGACAGGGAGGGAGAGATACGCAGTATTTT. The encoded protein is CASLGQGGRDTQYF.

The V and J genes are TRBV7-8 and TRBJ1-2; 11 bases are a match to TRBD1. V shed 5 bases, J shed 4 bases, and the junction held 6 bases outside the gene matches. The CDR3 is 15 amino acids. CDR1 and CDR2 (germline): SGHVS, FQNEAQ. DNA for the CDR3: TGTGCCAGCAGCCTGAGCGGGACAGGGGGCTATGGCTACACCTTC. It specifies CASSLSGTGGYGYTF.

The CDR3 region has the DNA TGTGCCAGCAGCCGGAGAGCTGAAGCTTTCTTT. It codes for CASSRRAEAFF. The chain joins TRBV28 to TRBJ1-1, with no clear D. Germline loops: CDR1 MDHEN, CDR2 SYDVKM. The V and J ends lost 6 bases and 6 bases respectively, with 8 bases between them. The CDR3 runs 11 residues.

This sequence joins TRBV6-4 and TRBJ1-1; D is unclear. CDR3 size: 14 residues. V was pared by 2 bases and J by 1 base, with 8 bases between. Germline V lookup: CDR1 MRHNA, CDR2 SNTAGT. CDR3 sequence (DNA): TGTGCCAGCAGTGACACACCAGGGAACACTGAAGCTTTCTTT. As protein: CASSDTPGNTEAFF.

This chain uses TRBV15 with TRBJ1-1; 8 bases are a match to TRBD1. CDR1 is LNHNV and CDR2 is YYDKDF in the germline V gene (reference sequence). The CDR3 has 18 residues. The J segment lost 1 base and the V segment lost 0 bases, leaving 10 bases of the junction unmatched. CDR3 nucleotide sequence: TGTGCCACCAGCAGAGAATATGGCCGACAGGGGCGGAACACTGAAGCTTTCTTT. Translation: CATSREYGRQGRNTEAFF.

The chain joins TRBV4-1 to TRBJ2-7; 10 nucleotides line up with TRBD2. Germline V lookup: CDR1 MGHRA, CDR2 YSYEKL. J was trimmed by 2 bases and V by 0 bases; bases with no gene match: 4. The CDR3 length is 16 residues. Here the CDR3 DNA reads TGCGCCAGCAGCCAAGATCCCGGACTAGCGGCCTACGAGCAGTACTTC. This codes for CASSQDPGLAAYEQYF.

The V gene is TRBV30, the J gene TRBJ1-5; D unclear. In germline, CDR1 is GTSNPN, CDR2 SVGIG (reference sequence). This CDR3 is 13 amino acids long. Trimming pared 4 bases from V and 2 bases from J, leaving 9 bases between. The CDR3 protein is CAWNDLGNQPQHF. Written as DNA, the CDR3 is TGTGCCTGGAACGATTTAGGCAATCAGCCCCAGCATTTT.

The table lists this clone with a few counts. V is TRBV6-1 and J is TRBJ1-1; tentative D call: TRBD1 (6 bases). Deletions cut 6 bases from V and 4 bases from J, with 12 bases between. Germline assignment: CDR1 MNHNS and CDR2 SASEGT. This CDR3 comprises 13 residues. This CDR3 reads CASRRDTITEAFF. The CDR3 coding sequence is TGTGCCAGCAGAAGGGACACCATCACTGAAGCTTTCTTT.

The chain joins TRBV29-1 to TRBJ2-1; 10 bases align to TRBD2. The V gene's germline CDR1 is SQVTM and CDR2 ANQGSEA. This CDR3 comprises 13 residues. J gave up 8 bases and V 7 bases, and 8 bases lay outside the gene matches. The CDR3 region is CSAQSGRGDEQFF. The CDR3 bases are TGCAGCGCCCAGAGCGGGAGGGGGGATGAGCAGTTCTTC.

V is TRBV18 and J is TRBJ2-5; 7 bases line up with TRBD1. CDR1 and CDR2 (germline): KGHSH, LQKENI. V was clipped by 3 bases and J by 1 base; unmatched bases: 2. The CDR3 runs to 14 residues. Written as DNA, the CDR3 is TGTGCCAGCTCACCTAGGACAGGCCAAGAGACCCAGTACTTC. Residues: CASSPRTGQETQYF.

The chain couples TRBV29-1 to TRBJ1-2; D not certain. CDR3 size: 13 residues. V was trimmed by 1 base and J by 5 bases, leaving 11 bases between them. Germline V gene lookup returns CDR1 SQVTM and CDR2 ANQGSEA. The CDR3 region has the DNA TGCAGCGTTGAAGGGTTGGCTGATTATGGCTACACCTTC. This gives the protein CSVEGLADYGYTF.

The chain couples TRBV6-5 to TRBJ2-1, with 8 bases matching TRBD2. The CDR3 spans 15 residues. CDR1 and CDR2 from the germline V gene are MNHEY and SVGAGI. Unmatched junction bases numbered 9, after V lost 6 bases and J lost 5 bases. For the CDR3, the DNA is TGTGCCAGCAGATTTAGCGGGAACGGAAACAATGAGCAGTTCTTC. Protein: CASRFSGNGNNEQFF.

A few counts support this clone. The CDR3 DNA is TGCGCCAGCAGCGTGGACAGGGCCCTCTCTGGAAACACCATATATTTT. This codes for CASSVDRALSGNTIYF. The genes are TRBV5-1 and TRBJ1-3; 8 nucleotides agree with TRBD1. Germline V gives CDR1 SGHRS, CDR2 YFSETQ. This CDR3 has 16 amino acids. Trimming removed 4 bases from V and 0 bases from J; junction bases left unmatched: 6.